One sample yielded the 13 T cell receptor beta chains listed below, sequenced in a study of T cells in Graves' hyperthyroidism and ophthalmopathy. The investigators amplified TCR beta CDR3 regions from RNA transcripts. Researchers ran a first-round RT-PCR on the TCR CDR3 using the HTBI primer set. TCRdb processed the multiplex PCR reads anew with MiXCR; each CDR3 protein has one entry. In the table there are more than 300,000 distinct CDR3 sequences, about 18% of which are singletons. The material sequenced was blood. All receptors come from a man between 18 and 29 years old with Graves' ophthalmopathy.

The chain carries TRBV11-2 and TRBJ2-5, with 10 bases lining up with TRBD1. V dropped 5 bases and J dropped 2; count of bases not matched to a gene: 5. Germline V gene data show CDR1 as SGHAT and CDR2 as FQNNGV. The CDR3 has 15 amino acids. The CDR3 DNA is TGTGCCAGCAGCCAATCGGACAGGGGGCAAGAGACCCAGTACTTC. It codes for CASSQSDRGQETQYF.

The chain links TRBV6-2 or TRBV6-3 to TRBJ1-5; D might be TRBD1 (6 bases). The CDR3 extends over 13 amino acids. Trimming removed 6 bases from V and 7 bases from J, with 13 bases in between. Per the germline V gene, CDR1 is MNHEY and CDR2 is SVGEGT. The CDR3 reads CASRKDSSQPQHF. The CDR3 coding sequence is TGTGCCAGCAGAAAGGACAGTTCCCAGCCCCAGCATTTT.

This clonotype was seen many times. The chain combines TRBV11-3 with TRBJ2-1; D perhaps matches TRBD2 (6 bases). Trimming stripped 0 bases from V and 6 bases from J, with 18 bases between. The CDR3 consists of 17 residues. From germline, CDR1 is SGHNT and CDR2 YENEEA. CDR3 in amino acids: CASSLDGTGEAANEQFF. The DNA of the CDR3 is TGTGCCAGCAGCTTAGATGGGACCGGGGAGGCCGCCAATGAGCAGTTCTTC.

In this sample, this clonotype turned up many times. The genes are TRBV12-3 or TRBV12-4 and TRBJ2-2; TRBD1 matches 7 bases. V lost 8 bases, J lost 7 bases, and 16 bases stayed unmatched. The CDR3 runs 16 residues. This chain's CDR3 is CASRPPGTAHSGELFF. The CDR3, as DNA: TGTGCCAGCCGCCCCCCCGGGACAGCCCACAGCGGGGAGCTGTTTTTT.

This clonotype was counted at least ten times. The rearrangement joins TRBV29-1 to TRBJ2-3; TRBD1 or TRBD2 may be the D gene (6 bases each). The length of the CDR3 is 14 residues. Looked up from germline, CDR1 is SQVTM and CDR2 is ANQGSEA. V lost 6 bases and J 1 base, leaving 14 bases between the germline ends. CDR3 loop: CSVGGGVRTDTQYF. CDR3 nucleotides: TGCAGCGTGGGGGGCGGGGTTCGCACAGATACGCAGTATTTT.

This clonotype was counted at least ten times. V usage is TRBV6-2 or TRBV6-3 and J usage is TRBJ1-5; possibly TRBD1 for D (6 bases). CDR3 length equals 15 residues. Germline CDR1 reads MNHEY; CDR2 reads SVGEGT. Between the trimmed V and J ends, which lost 2 bases and 3 bases, there was a span of 11 bases. For the CDR3, the DNA is TGTGCCAGCAGTTACGTGGGACACTCCAATCAGCCCCAGCATTTT. This translates into CASSYVGHSNQPQHF.

This clonotype was picked up many times. The CDR3 spells CASSLGAGVYMNTEAFF. CDR3 nucleotides: TGTGCCAGCAGCTTAGGCGCAGGGGTCTACATGAACACTGAAGCTTTCTTT. The J gene is TRBJ1-1, the V gene TRBV7-9; D perhaps matches TRBD1 (6 bases). The germline gives CDR1 SEHNR, CDR2 FQNEAQ (reference sequence). This CDR3 spans 17 amino acids. V gave up 1 base and J gave up 0 bases, with 15 bases separating them.

The chain has TRBV4-1 and TRBJ1-4; 12 nucleotides line up with TRBD1. The CDR3 is 15 amino acids. Per the germline V gene, CDR1 is MGHRA and CDR2 is YSYEKL. The V gene end was trimmed by 3 bases and the J gene end by 11 bases; junction bases not matched to a gene: 7. CDR3 region: CASSQTGTGGGKLFF. The CDR3 nucleotides read TGCGCCAGCAGCCAGACCGGGACAGGGGGCGGGAAACTGTTTTTT.

This clonotype came up a few times. The rearrangement links TRBV2 to TRBJ1-1, with D uncertain. The CDR3 has 15 amino acids. V dropped 0 bases and J dropped 7 bases, with 15 bases sitting between them. Germline V gene lookup returns CDR1 SNHLY and CDR2 FYNNEI. CDR3 region: CASSEAHREVSEAFF. DNA for the CDR3: TGTGCCAGCAGTGAAGCGCATCGGGAGGTTAGTGAAGCTTTCTTT.

This clonotype appeared many times. This chain links TRBV12-5 with TRBJ2-1, with 9 bases identical to TRBD1. CDR1 and CDR2 (germline): LGHNT, FRNRAP. This CDR3 contains 15 residues. The V and J ends lost 4 bases and 10 bases, in that order; junction bases with no gene match: 11. CDR3 nucleotides: TGTGCTAGTGGTTCATGGGACAGGGTCATCGGGGAGCAGTTCTTC. Translated: CASGSWDRVIGEQFF.

The chain joins TRBV6-2 or TRBV6-3 to TRBJ1-5; 7 bases agree with TRBD1. The trim removed 7 bases at V and 3 bases at J, leaving 9 bases unmatched. This CDR3 comprises 15 residues. Germline lookup yields CDR1 MNHEY and CDR2 SVGEGT. The CDR3 coding sequence is TGTGCCAGCACCATAACAGGGGATAACAATCAGCCCCAGCATTTT. Protein: CASTITGDNNQPQHF.

The chain joins TRBV18 to TRBJ2-7, with D unclear. This CDR3 is built from 13 residues. The V gene's germline CDR1 is KGHSH and CDR2 LQKENI. V was clipped by 2 bases and J by 5 bases, with 10 bases between them. This CDR3 is CASSPSAYNEQYF. CDR3 DNA: TGTGCCAGCTCACCAAGTGCTTACAACGAGCAGTACTTC.

This clonotype appeared many times. The rearrangement links TRBV5-1 to TRBJ2-1; D call uncertain. This CDR3 region has 14 residues. The V gene lost 3 bases and the J gene lost 0 bases, with 7 bases spanning the gap. Germline V gives CDR1 SGHRS, CDR2 YFSETQ. The DNA for the CDR3 is TGCGCCAGCAGCTGGGCAAGCTCCTACAATGAGCAGTTCTTC. Its translation: CASSWASSYNEQFF.